A single sample gave rise to the 12 T cell receptor beta chains below, sequenced in a study of cytomegalovirus exposure and HLA in healthy donors. The PCR contained 60 Vbeta and 13 Jbeta primers. Only in-frame clones appear in the TCRdb table, and some are missing; sequencing was by immunoSEQ multiplex PCR. The sample consists of 250,000 to 300,000 clones, over 90% of them appearing once. The sample taken for sequencing was PBMCs. These receptors originate from a girl aged 2 to 10 in good health and CMV-seronegative.

This rearrangement joins TRBV7-2 to TRBJ2-7, with D maybe TRBD1 (5 bases). The CDR3 covers 17 residues. Germline V lookup: CDR1 SGHTA, CDR2 FQGNSA. V lost 6 bases and J lost 0, with 21 bases in between. Here the CDR3 DNA reads TGTGCCAGCAGGTCCCCTGGGGCTAGGCAGAGCTCCTACGAGCAGTACTTC. Encoded protein: CASRSPGARQSSYEQYF.

This sequence joins TRBV19 and TRBJ2-7; D gene uncertain. The CDR3 spans 12 residues. Deletions cut 5 bases from V and 3 bases from J, with 8 bases between. CDR1 is LNHDA, CDR2 SQIVND, per germline (reference sequence). The CDR3 protein is CASSAGNYEQYF. The CDR3 nucleotides read TGTGCCAGTAGTGCAGGAAACTACGAGCAGTACTTC.

The chain employs TRBV30 and TRBJ2-7; no firm D call. V lost 2 bases, J lost 6 bases, and 11 bases lay in between. CDR3 size: 12 residues. CDR1 and CDR2 from the germline V gene are GTSNPN and SVGIG (reference sequence). CDR3 sequence: CAWSPSGGEQYF. CDR3 coding DNA: TGTGCCTGGAGTCCATCAGGTGGCGAGCAGTACTTC.

The CDR3 reads CASSLTGDYGYTF. CDR3 DNA: TGTGCCAGCAGCCTAACAGGAGACTATGGCTACACCTTC. V usage is TRBV28 and J usage is TRBJ1-2; TRBD1 is a possible D gene (5 bases). The CDR3 consists of 13 residues. The V gene lost 6 bases and the J gene lost 3 bases, with 11 bases spanning the gap. Germline values: CDR1 MDHEN, CDR2 SYDVKM.

This sequence joins TRBV6-1 and TRBJ1-4; no clear D. CDR1 MNHNS and CDR2 SASEGT come from the germline V gene. Deletions cut 7 bases from V and 4 bases from J, with 16 bases between. The CDR3 is 15 amino acids. CDR3 region: CASTSAGFNNEKLFF. For the CDR3, the DNA is TGTGCCAGCACTAGCGCGGGGTTCAATAATGAAAAACTGTTTTTT.

The gene calls are TRBV7-9 and TRBJ1-1; D gene ambiguous. Per germline, CDR1 SEHNR and CDR2 FQNEAQ (reference sequence). V dropped 5 bases and J dropped 11 bases, with 18 bases sitting between them. The length of the CDR3 is 13 residues. CDR3 sequence: CASSPARLSGAFF. In nucleotides, the CDR3 is TGTGCCAGCAGCCCAGCTCGGCTATCGGGGGCTTTCTTT.

This clone was counted a single time. Within the sample, other DNA sequences also encode this same CDR3. The chain uses TRBV19 and TRBJ1-5, with 8 bases that match TRBD1. Unmatched junction bases numbered 5, after V lost 6 bases and J lost 1 base. CDR1 is LNHDA, CDR2 SQIVND, per germline (reference sequence). The CDR3 loop spans 15 amino acids. This CDR3 reads CASRGGQGSNQPQHF. Here the CDR3 DNA reads TGTGCCAGTAGAGGTGGACAGGGCAGCAATCAGCCCCAGCATTTT. The full variable domain, in which reference TRBV19 and TRBJ1-5 provide the parts outside the CDR3, is DGGITQSPKYLFRKEGQNVTLSCEQNLNHDAMYWYRQDPGQGLRLIYYSQIVNDFQKGDIAEGYSVSREKKESFPLTVTSAQKNPTAFYLCASRGGQGSNQPQHFGDGTRLSIL.

The chain links TRBV7-9 to TRBJ2-7; 13 bases align to TRBD2. This CDR3 region has 14 residues. V lost 6 bases and J lost 2; bases outside the gene matches: 1. The germline V gene has CDR1 SEHNR and CDR2 FQNEAQ (reference sequence). CDR3 residues: CASSGTSGTYEQYF. The CDR3 nucleotides are TGTGCCAGCAGTGGGACTAGCGGGACCTACGAGCAGTACTTC.

The rearrangement links TRBV11-2 to TRBJ2-1, with 9 bases identical to TRBD1. Germline V CDR1 and CDR2: SGHAT, FQNNGV. The junction had 8 bases not matched to a gene; V was cut back by 0 bases and J by 8 bases. The CDR3 extends over 16 amino acids. The CDR3 sequence is CASSLDRQDRGHEQFF. For the CDR3, the DNA is TGTGCCAGCAGCTTAGATCGACAGGACAGGGGTCATGAGCAGTTCTTC.

The chain recombines TRBV14 with TRBJ1-3; maybe TRBD1 (5 bases). Germline V gene data show CDR1 as SGHDN and CDR2 as FVKESK. The CDR3 spans 17 residues. Trimming took off 1 base at V and 0 bases at J, with 13 bases between the two ends. This chain's CDR3 is CASSQALTAASGNTIYF. CDR3 DNA: TGTGCCAGCAGCCAAGCTCTGACAGCCGCCTCTGGAAACACCATATATTTT.

The chain joins TRBV25-1 to TRBJ1-2; 7 bases line up with TRBD1. Germline V gene data show CDR1 as MGHDK and CDR2 as SYGVNS. CDR3 length: 14 residues. V lost 2 bases and J lost 4; bases outside the gene matches: 4. The CDR3 is CASSEKGQPYGYTF. In DNA, the CDR3 is TGTGCCAGCAGTGAAAAGGGACAGCCCTATGGCTACACCTTC.

V gene TRBV19 combines with J gene TRBJ2-1; 15 positions match TRBD2. The V and J ends lost 7 bases and 4 bases, in that order; junction bases with no gene match: 5. CDR3 length: 16 amino acids. The germline V gene has CDR1 LNHDA and CDR2 SQIVND (reference sequence). In DNA, the CDR3 is TGTGCCAGTAACCGGGGGACTAGCGGGAGGTACAATGAGCAGTTCTTC. Its protein product is CASNRGTSGRYNEQFF.